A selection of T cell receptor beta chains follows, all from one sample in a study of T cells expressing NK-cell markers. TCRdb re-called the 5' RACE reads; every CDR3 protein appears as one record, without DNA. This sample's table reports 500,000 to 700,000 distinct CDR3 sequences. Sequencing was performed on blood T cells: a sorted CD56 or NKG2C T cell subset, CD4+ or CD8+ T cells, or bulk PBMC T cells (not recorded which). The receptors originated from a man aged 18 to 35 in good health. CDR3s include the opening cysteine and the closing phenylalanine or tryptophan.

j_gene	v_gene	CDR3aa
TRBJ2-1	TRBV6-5	CASSYFWRDIVIGSYNEQFF
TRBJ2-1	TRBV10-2	CASSDPQAGGFYNEQFF
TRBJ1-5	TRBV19	CASSIGDRTAQHF
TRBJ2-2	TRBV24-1	CATSDLPVSTGELFF
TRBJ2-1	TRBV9	CASSVGGAGEQFF
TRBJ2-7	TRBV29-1	CSVGEHLRLSYEQYF
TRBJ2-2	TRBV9	CASSAYRVANTGELFF
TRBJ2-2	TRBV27	CASSLSTRAGELFF
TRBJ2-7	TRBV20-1	CSANSPPNYEQYF
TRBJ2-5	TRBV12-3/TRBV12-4	CASSFRLPRLQKETQYF
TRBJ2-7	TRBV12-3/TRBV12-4	CASGQGDDEQYF
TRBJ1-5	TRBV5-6	CASSLLGVARPQHF
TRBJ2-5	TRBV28	CASRGTSGSGARSTQYF
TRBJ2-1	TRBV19	CASSISTSGRPGRQFF
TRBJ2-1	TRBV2	CASRETAGAWYNEQFF
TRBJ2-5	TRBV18	CASSPRRGNQETQYF
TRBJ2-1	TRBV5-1	CASRPPAEGQTIVDNEQFF
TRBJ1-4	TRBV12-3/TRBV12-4	CASSRDRDSTNEKLFF
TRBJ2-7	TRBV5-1	CASSLAGDRVHEQYF
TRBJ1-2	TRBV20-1	CSARTGQGTAYGYTF
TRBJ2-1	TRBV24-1	CATRRRNEQFF
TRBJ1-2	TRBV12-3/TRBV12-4	CASSYHGGNYGYTF
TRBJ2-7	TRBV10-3	CAISFSGRGYEQYF
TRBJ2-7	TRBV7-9	CASSFSLEQYF
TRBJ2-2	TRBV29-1	CSVPGRTVTGELFF
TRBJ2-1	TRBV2	CASSEVGTGGREQFF
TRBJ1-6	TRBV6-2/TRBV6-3	CASSPEGGGLGGALRNSPLHF
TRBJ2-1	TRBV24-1	CATSGLGSGSYNEQFF
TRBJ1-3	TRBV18	CASSPRPQDPSGNTIYF
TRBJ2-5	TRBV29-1	CSVVQAGILGTQYF
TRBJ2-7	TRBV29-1	CSVVAVYEQYF
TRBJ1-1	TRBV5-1	CASRSTQNTEAFF
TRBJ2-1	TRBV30	CAWSRGGRGRQFF
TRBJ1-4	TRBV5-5	CASSLVTGGLGEKLFF
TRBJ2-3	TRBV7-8	CASSFYSGTGADTQYF
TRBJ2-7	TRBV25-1	CASSETPLDEQYF
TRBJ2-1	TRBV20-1	CSAREGVRTPLPYNEQFF
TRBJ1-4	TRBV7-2	CASSLVRALDEKLFF
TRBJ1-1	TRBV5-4	CASSLEGPGKAEAFF
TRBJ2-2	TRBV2	CASSEGVVAGGTGELFF
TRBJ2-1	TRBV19	CASSTAVKEIEQFF
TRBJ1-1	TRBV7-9	CASSLGQGVANTEAFF
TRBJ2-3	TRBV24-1	CATGGRDTDTQYF
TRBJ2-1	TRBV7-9	CASSLSGKGNEQFF
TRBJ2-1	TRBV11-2	CASSLDISGRAFNEQFF
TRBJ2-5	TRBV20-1	CSARKRTSQPQETQYF
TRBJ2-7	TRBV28	CASSLRAPSEQYF
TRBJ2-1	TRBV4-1	CASSPLGLAANEQFF
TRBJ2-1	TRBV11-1	CASSLARRGEKNEQFF
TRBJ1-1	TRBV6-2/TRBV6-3	CASSQGFEAFF
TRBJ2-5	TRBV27	CASSEGLAGGSKETQYF
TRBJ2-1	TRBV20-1	CSAPRSGVSGDNEQFF
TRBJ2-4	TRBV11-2	CASSSRVAGKPAKNIQYF
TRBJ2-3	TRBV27	CASSSLPGPTGQYF
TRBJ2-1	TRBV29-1	CSVERRPYNEQFF
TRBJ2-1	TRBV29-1	CSTSVVTGAPFF